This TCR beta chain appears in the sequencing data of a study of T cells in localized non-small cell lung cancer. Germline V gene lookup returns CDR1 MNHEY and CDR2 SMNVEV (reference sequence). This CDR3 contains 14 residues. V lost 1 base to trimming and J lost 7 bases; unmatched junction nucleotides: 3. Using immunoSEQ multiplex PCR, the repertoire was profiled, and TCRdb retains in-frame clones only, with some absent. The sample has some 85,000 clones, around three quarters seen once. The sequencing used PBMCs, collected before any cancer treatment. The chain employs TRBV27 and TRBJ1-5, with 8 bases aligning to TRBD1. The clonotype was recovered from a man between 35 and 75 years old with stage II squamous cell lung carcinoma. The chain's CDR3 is CASSLYTGGQPQHF. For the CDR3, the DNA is TGTGCCAGCAGTTTATATACAGGGGGGCAGCCCCAGCATTTT.